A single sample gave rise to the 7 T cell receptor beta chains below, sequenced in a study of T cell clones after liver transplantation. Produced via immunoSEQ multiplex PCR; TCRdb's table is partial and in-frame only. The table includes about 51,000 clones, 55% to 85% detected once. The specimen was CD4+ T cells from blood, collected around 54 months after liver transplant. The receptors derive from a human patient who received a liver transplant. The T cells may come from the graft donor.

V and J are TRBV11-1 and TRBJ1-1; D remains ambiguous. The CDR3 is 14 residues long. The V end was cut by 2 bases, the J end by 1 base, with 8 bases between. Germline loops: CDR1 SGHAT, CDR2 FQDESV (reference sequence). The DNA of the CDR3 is TGTGCCAGCAGCTTACGGATGGGGAACACTGAAGCTTTCTTT. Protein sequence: CASSLRMGNTEAFF.

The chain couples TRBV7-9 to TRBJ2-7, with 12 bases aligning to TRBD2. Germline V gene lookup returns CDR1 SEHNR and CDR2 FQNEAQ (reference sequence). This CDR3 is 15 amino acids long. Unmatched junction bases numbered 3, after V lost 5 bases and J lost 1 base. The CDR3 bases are TGTGCCAGCAGCCGAGGGACTAGCGGGTCCTACGAGCAGTACTTC. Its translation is CASSRGTSGSYEQYF.

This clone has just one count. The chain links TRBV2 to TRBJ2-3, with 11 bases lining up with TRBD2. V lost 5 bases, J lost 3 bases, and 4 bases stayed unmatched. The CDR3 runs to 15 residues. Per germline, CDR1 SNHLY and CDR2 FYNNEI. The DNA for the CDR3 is TGTGCCAGCAGTTCCATAGCGGGGGGGACAGATACGCAGTATTTT. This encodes CASSSIAGGTDTQYF.

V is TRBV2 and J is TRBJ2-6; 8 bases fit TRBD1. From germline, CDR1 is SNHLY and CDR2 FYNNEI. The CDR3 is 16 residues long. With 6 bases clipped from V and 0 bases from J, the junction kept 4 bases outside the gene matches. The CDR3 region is CASRGQAPSGANVLTF. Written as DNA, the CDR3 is TGTGCCAGCAGGGGACAGGCCCCCTCTGGGGCCAACGTCCTGACTTTC. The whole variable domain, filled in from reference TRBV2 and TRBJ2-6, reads EPEVTQTPSHQVTQMGQEVILRCVPISNHLYFYWYRQILGQKVEFLVSFYNNEISEKSEIFDDQFSVERPDGSNFTLKIRSTKLEDSAMYFCASRGQAPSGANVLTFGAGSRLTVL.

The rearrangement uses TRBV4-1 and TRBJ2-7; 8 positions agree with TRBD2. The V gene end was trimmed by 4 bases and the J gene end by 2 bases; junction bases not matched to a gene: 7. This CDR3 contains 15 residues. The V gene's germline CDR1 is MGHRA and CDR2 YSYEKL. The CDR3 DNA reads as TGCGCCAGCAGCCCCGGGGCGGGGGGTCCCTACGAGCAGTACTTC. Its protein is CASSPGAGGPYEQYF.

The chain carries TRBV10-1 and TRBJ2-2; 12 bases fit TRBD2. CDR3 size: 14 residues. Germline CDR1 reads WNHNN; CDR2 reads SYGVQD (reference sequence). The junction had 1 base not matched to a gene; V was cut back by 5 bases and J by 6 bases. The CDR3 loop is CASSRTSGAGELFF. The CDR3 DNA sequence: TGCGCCAGCAGTCGGACTAGCGGGGCCGGGGAGCTGTTTTTT.

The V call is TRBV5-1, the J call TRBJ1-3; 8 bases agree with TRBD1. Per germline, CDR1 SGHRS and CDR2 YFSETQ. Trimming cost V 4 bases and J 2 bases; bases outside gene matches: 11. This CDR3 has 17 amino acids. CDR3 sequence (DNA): TGCGCCAGCAGCATGGGCCTTGGACAGGGAGCTGGAAACACCATATATTTT. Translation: CASSMGLGQGAGNTIYF.